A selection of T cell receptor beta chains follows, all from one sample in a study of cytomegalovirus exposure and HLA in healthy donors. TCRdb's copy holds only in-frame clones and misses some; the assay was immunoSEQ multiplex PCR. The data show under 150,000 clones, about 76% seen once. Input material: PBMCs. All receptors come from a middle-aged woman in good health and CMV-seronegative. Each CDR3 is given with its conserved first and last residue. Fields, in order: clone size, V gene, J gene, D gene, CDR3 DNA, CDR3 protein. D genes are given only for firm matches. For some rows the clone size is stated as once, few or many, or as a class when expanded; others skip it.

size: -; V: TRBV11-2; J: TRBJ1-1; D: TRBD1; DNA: TGTGCCAGCAGCTCGACAGGGGGCGAGACTGAAGCTTTCTTT; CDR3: CASSSTGGETEAFF
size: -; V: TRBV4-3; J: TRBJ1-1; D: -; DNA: TGCGCCAGCAGCCGTCAACCGAGGGAGAGTGAAGCTTTCTTT; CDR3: CASSRQPRESEAFF
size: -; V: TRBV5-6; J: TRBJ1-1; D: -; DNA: TGTGCCAGCAGCTTGGATAAGGGGCAGCTTTACACTGAAGCTTTCTTT; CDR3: CASSLDKGQLYTEAFF
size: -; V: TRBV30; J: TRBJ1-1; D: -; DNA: TGTGCCTGGAGTTTCCAGGCAGGTGAAGCTTTCTTT; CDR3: CAWSFQAGEAFF
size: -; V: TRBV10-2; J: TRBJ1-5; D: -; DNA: TGCGCCAGCAGTGACCGTAAGGGGGTCAATCAGCCCCAGCATTTT; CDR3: CASSDRKGVNQPQHF
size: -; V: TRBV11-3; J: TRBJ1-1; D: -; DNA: TGTGCCAGCAGCACCTCGGGGATGAACACTGAAGCTTTCTTT; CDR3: CASSTSGMNTEAFF
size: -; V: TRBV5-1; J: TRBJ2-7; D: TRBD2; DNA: TGCGCCAGCAGCTTACTAGCGGGGTCCTCCTACGAGCAGTACTTC; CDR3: CASSLLAGSSYEQYF
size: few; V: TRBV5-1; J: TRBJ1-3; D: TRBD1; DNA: TGCGCCAGCAGTATCGATCCGGGACAGGGGGCCTCCTCTGGAAACACCATATATTTT; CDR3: CASSIDPGQGASSGNTIYF
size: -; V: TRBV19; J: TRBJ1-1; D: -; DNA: TGTGCCAGTAGTATAGGGGGAGACTTGAACACTGAAGCTTTCTTT; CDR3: CASSIGGDLNTEAFF
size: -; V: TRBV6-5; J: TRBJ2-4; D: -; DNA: TGTGCCAGCAGTTACTCGTCACGGGGGGCCAAAAACATTCAGTACTTC; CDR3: CASSYSSRGAKNIQYF
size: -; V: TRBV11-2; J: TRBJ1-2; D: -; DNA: TGTGCCAGCAGCTTACCGGGACAAGGTATCGCGAATGGCTACACCTTC; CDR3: CASSLPGQGIANGYTF
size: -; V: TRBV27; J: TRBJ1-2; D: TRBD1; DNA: TGTGCCAGCAGTTCGGTTCCAGGGGGCGCGGGCTACACCTTC; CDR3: CASSSVPGGAGYTF
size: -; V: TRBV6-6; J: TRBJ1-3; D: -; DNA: TGTGCCAGCAGTAGCGGGACGGTAGGAAACACCATATATTTT; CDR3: CASSSGTVGNTIYF
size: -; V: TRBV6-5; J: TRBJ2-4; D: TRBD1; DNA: TGTGCCAGCAGACGACAGGGTTTCGAAAACATTCAGTACTTC; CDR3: CASRRQGFENIQYF
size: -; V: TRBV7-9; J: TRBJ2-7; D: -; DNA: TGTGCCAGCAGCCCCGACTCAGCCCGCGGCGCCTACGAGCAGTACTTC; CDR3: CASSPDSARGAYEQYF
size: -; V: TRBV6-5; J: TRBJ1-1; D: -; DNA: TGTGCCAGCAGTGAGAGTTTCACTGAAGCTTTCTTT; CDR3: CASSESFTEAFF
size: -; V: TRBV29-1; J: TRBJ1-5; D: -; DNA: TGCAGCGTTGGGGCAGGGGACGGCAATCAGCCCCAGCATTTT; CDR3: CSVGAGDGNQPQHF
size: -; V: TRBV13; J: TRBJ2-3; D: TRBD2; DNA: TGTGCCAGCAGCCTTACGGATTCTAGCGGGGGAGACACAGATACGCAGTATTTT; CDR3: CASSLTDSSGGDTDTQYF
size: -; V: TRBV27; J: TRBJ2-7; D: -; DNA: TGTGCCAGCACCTCCGGCTACGAGCAGTACTTC; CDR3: CASTSGYEQYF
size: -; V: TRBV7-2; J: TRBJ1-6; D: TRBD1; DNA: TGTGCCAGCAGCTCCGGGACAGGGGGTTCACCCCTCCACTTT; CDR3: CASSSGTGGSPLHF
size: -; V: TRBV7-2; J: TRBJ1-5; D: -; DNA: TGTGCCAGCAGCTCCAGGGGTTCCAATCAGCCCCAGCATTTT; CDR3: CASSSRGSNQPQHF
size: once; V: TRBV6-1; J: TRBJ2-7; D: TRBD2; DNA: TGTGCCAGCATTCGGGGGGACCTAACCACCTACGAGCAGTACTTC; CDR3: CASIRGDLTTYEQYF
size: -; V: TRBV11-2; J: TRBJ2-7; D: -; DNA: TGTGCCAGTGGGCGCAGGGGCCCCTACGAGCAGTACTTC; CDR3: CASGRRGPYEQYF
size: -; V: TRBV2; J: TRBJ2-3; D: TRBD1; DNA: TGTGCCAGCAGTGTAGGGGGCGGCACAGATACGCAGTATTTT; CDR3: CASSVGGGTDTQYF
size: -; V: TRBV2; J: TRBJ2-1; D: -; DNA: TGTGCCAGCAACCTCCGGGATATCAACCTACCCTACAATGAGCAGTTCTTC; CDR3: CASNLRDINLPYNEQFF
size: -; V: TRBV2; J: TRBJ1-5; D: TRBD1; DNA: TGTGCCAGCAGGGGGGACAGGGTTTACGATCAGCCCCAGCATTTT; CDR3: CASRGDRVYDQPQHF
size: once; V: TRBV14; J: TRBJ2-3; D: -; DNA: TGTGCCAGCAGCCCCCATTATAACCCGGCAGATACGCAGTATTTT; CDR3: CASSPHYNPADTQYF
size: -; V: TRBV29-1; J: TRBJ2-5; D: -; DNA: TGCAGCGTTGAAGTTCAATCAGAGACCCAGTACTTC; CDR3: CSVEVQSETQYF
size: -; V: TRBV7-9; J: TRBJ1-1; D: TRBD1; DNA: TGTGCCAGCAGCGCACAGGGGACTCTGAACACTGAAGCTTTCTTT; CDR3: CASSAQGTLNTEAFF
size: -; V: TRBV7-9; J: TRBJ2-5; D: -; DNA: TGTGCCAGCGTTCCCCTAAGCCGGACAGAACAAGAGACCCAGTACTTC; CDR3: CASVPLSRTEQETQYF
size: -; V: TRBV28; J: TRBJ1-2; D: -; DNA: TGTGCCAGCAGTTTACACGACAAGGCACGCTCGGGGGGCTACACCTTC; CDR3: CASSLHDKARSGGYTF
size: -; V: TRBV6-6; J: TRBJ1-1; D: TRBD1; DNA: TGTGCCAGCAGCCAGGGACAGGGAAACACTGAAGCTTTCTTT; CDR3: CASSQGQGNTEAFF
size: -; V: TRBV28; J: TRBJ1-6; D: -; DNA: TGTGCCAGCAGCCCACCTCCTGGACTTACGTATAATTCACCCCTCCACTTT; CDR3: CASSPPPGLTYNSPLHF
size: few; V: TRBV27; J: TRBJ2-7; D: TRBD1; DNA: TGTGCCAGCAGTCTTCGACAGGGGGCGCCCTACGAGCAGTACTTC; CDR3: CASSLRQGAPYEQYF
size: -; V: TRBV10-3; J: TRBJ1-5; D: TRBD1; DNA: TGTGCCATCAGAGGGACAGGGAGCGATCAGCCCCAGCATTTT; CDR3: CAIRGTGSDQPQHF
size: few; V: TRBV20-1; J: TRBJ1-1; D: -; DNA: TGCAGTGGCGGTAGCACTGAAGCTTTCTTT; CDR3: CSGGSTEAFF
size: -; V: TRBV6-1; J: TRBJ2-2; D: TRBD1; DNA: TGTGCCAGCAGAAGACAGGGGGGTAACACCGGGGAGCTGTTTTTT; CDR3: CASRRQGGNTGELFF
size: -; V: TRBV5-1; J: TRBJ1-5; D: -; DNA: TGCGCCAGCAGCTTGGAGGGGATCGATCAGCCCCAGCATTTT; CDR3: CASSLEGIDQPQHF
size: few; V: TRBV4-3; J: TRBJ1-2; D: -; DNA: TGCGCCAGCAGCCAAGATTTCACAGTCCACTATGGCTACACCTTC; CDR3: CASSQDFTVHYGYTF
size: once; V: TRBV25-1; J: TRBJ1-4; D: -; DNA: TGTGCCTCGGCCGCGGGGGAAGGGGAAAAACTGTTTTTT; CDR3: CASAAGEGEKLFF
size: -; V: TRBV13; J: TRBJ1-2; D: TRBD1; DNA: TGTGCCAGCAGCTCATATACGGGACAGGGGGCTAAAACCAACTATGGCTACACCTTC; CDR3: CASSSYTGQGAKTNYGYTF
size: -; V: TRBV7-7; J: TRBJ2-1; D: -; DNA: TGTGCTAGCAGCTTAGCGAACAGCTGGAACGAGCAGTTCTTC; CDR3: CASSLANSWNEQFF